The clone carrying this TCR beta chain has only one observation. The sample belongs to a study of blood T cell repertoires in COVID-19. Study as a whole: Material from acute and convalescent COVID-19 was sourced from the United States, Italy and Spain.

Trimming cost V 0 bases and J 2 bases, with 10 bases left between them. CDR3 size: 15 residues. Germline lookup yields CDR1 ENHRY and CDR2 SYGVKD. TCRdb's copy holds only in-frame clones and misses some; the assay was immunoSEQ multiplex PCR. The data show under 150,000 clones, roughly 85% seen once. This receptor was identified in a man aged 30 to 39 with acute or convalescent COVID-19. The sequenced material came from peripheral blood. V is TRBV10-3 and J is TRBJ2-5; tentatively, D is TRBD2 (5 bases). The CDR3 DNA follows: TGTGCCATCAGTGAGTCGACGGGGATTCAAGAGACCCAGTACTTC. Its protein product is CAISESTGIQETQYF.